These 27 T cell receptor beta chains originate from one sample sequenced in a study of CD8 T cells in ankylosing spondylitis. TCRdb recomputed calls from the 5' RACE reads with MiXCR, one row per CDR3 protein. The sample contains 37,000 or so distinct CDR3 sequences, about 15% of which appear only once. Sequencing was performed on blood. These receptors all stem from a male donor with ankylosing spondylitis or in good health (not recorded which).

The chain joins TRBV7-2 to TRBJ2-4, with TRBD1 identical over 10 bases. J was trimmed by 0 bases and V by 4 bases; bases with no gene match: 12. The V gene's germline CDR1 is SGHTA and CDR2 FQGNSA. CDR3 size: 19 residues. This CDR3 reads CASSSSGTGVHLAKNIQYF. CDR3 bases: TGTGCCAGCAGCTCCAGCGGGACAGGGGTACACCTAGCCAAAAACATTCAGTACTTC.

The gene calls are TRBV29-1 and TRBJ2-1; D perhaps matches TRBD2 (5 bases). Germline-derived CDR1 and CDR2 are SQVTM and ANQGSEA. This CDR3 is built from 11 residues. Trimming stripped 2 bases from V and 6 bases from J, with 5 bases between. CDR3 sequence (DNA): TGCAGCGTTGAACGGGGCAATGAGCAGTTCTTC. Amino acid sequence: CSVERGNEQFF.

This clonotype was detected a few times. The chain joins TRBV20-1 to TRBJ2-1; TRBD2 matches at 8 bases. Germline V lookup: CDR1 DFQATT, CDR2 SNEGSKA (reference sequence). This CDR3 has 14 amino acids. The V segment lost 1 base and the J segment 6 bases; nucleotides outside the gene matches: 5. CDR3 DNA sequence: TGCAGTGCTAGAGTAGTAGCGGGGATCAATGAGCAGTTCTTC. It codes for CSARVVAGINEQFF.

The V and J genes are TRBV20-1 and TRBJ2-3, with a tentative D call TRBD1 (5 bases). The germline V gene encodes CDR1 DFQATT and CDR2 SNEGSKA (reference sequence). V was cut by 1 base and J by 8 bases, with 19 bases left in between. There are 15 residues in the CDR3. Here the CDR3 reads CSARGPLDRDGTQYF. DNA for the CDR3: TGCAGTGCTAGAGGGCCCCTAGACAGAGATGGTACGCAGTATTTT.

V and J are TRBV12-3 or TRBV12-4 and TRBJ2-3; 10 bases map to TRBD2. With 5 bases clipped from V and 4 bases from J, the junction kept 6 bases outside the gene matches. CDR3 size: 15 residues. CDR3 nucleotides: TGTGCCAGCAGTCCTTACGGACTAGCGGCAGATACGCAGTATTTT. Its protein product is CASSPYGLAADTQYF.

In this sample, this clonotype turned up a few times. This chain uses TRBV25-1 with TRBJ2-7; TRBD1 matches at 10 bases. The CDR3 has 14 residues. Trimming removed 3 bases from V and 6 bases from J; junction bases left unmatched: 5. Germline assignment: CDR1 MGHDK and CDR2 SYGVNS. CDR3 DNA: TGTGCCAGCAGTGAGGGACAGGGGTTCGGCGAGCAGTACTTC. It encodes CASSEGQGFGEQYF.

This sequence joins TRBV12-3 or TRBV12-4 and TRBJ2-7, with 7 bases identical to TRBD1. With 6 bases clipped from V and 3 bases from J, the junction kept 2 bases outside the gene matches. This CDR3 has 12 amino acids. CDR3 DNA sequence: TGTGCCAGCAGCCGGGACAGCTACGAGCAGTACTTC. This encodes CASSRDSYEQYF.

The gene calls are TRBV25-1 and TRBJ2-5; D possibly corresponds to TRBD2 (5 bases). CDR3 length: 12 residues. Deletions cut 8 bases from V and 2 bases from J, with 9 bases between. CDR1 is MGHDK and CDR2 is SYGVNS in the germline V gene. In nucleotides, the CDR3 is TGTGCCAGCCACCGGGGACAAGAGACCCAGTACTTC. Protein sequence: CASHRGQETQYF.

V usage is TRBV5-6 and J usage is TRBJ2-2; D not resolved. The CDR3 is 14 residues long. V dropped 2 bases and J dropped 4 bases, with 9 bases sitting between them. Germline CDR1 SGHDT, CDR2 YYEEEE. CDR3 sequence (DNA): TGTGCCAGCAGCTTCCCGGTTGTCACCGGGGAGCTGTTTTTT. Translated, it gives CASSFPVVTGELFF.

This clonotype appeared a few times. The rearrangement links TRBV5-1 to TRBJ2-3; a weak D match, TRBD2 (5 bases). Trimming took 1 base from V and 5 from J, leaving 8 bases between them. Germline CDR1 reads SGHRS; CDR2 reads YFSETQ. CDR3 length: 13 amino acids. The CDR3 reads CASSLTGEDTQYF. As DNA, the CDR3 is TGCGCCAGCAGCTTGACCGGGGAAGATACGCAGTATTTT.

This clonotype was seen a handful of times. The gene calls are TRBV5-1 and TRBJ2-1, with 13 bases lining up with TRBD2. The CDR3 consists of 16 residues. Losses at the gene ends were 4 bases for V and 5 bases for J; bases not matched to a gene: 6. Germline V gene lookup returns CDR1 SGHRS and CDR2 YFSETQ. Here the CDR3 reads CASSIGTSGKNNEQFF. CDR3 sequence (DNA): TGCGCCAGCAGCATCGGGACTAGCGGGAAGAACAATGAGCAGTTCTTC.

This clonotype was found many times. The chain is built from TRBV5-1 and TRBJ2-1; D is perhaps TRBD1 (5 bases). CDR1 is SGHRS and CDR2 is YFSETQ in the germline V gene. Trimming removed 5 bases from V and 6 bases from J, with 15 bases in between. CDR3 length equals 14 residues. DNA of the CDR3: TGCGCCAGCAGGGGGCTAGGGCTTGGCAATGAGCAGTTCTTC. The encoded protein is CASRGLGLGNEQFF.

The CDR3 DNA reads TGTGCCAGCTTAGCCCGGGACAGGGAAGCGATCAATGAGCAGTTCTTC. Translation: CASLARDREAINEQFF. The chain carries TRBV2 and TRBJ2-1, with 9 positions matching TRBD1. V lost 8 bases, J lost 6 bases, and 14 bases stayed unmatched. There are 16 residues in the CDR3. Germline values: CDR1 SNHLY, CDR2 FYNNEI.

This clonotype turned up a few times. The genes are TRBV7-8 and TRBJ2-3, with 9 positions matching TRBD2. V shed 8 bases and J 4 bases; nucleotides not matched to a gene: 7. The CDR3 loop spans 14 amino acids. Looked up from germline, CDR1 is SGHVS and CDR2 is FQNEAQ. CDR3 protein: CASSRGLAPDTQYF. The CDR3 region has the DNA TGTGCCAGCTCCCGGGGACTAGCTCCAGATACGCAGTATTTT.

In this sample, this clonotype is medium-sized. The chain uses TRBV20-1 and TRBJ1-1; 8 bases are shared with TRBD1. Trimming took 5 bases from V and 5 from J; bases not matched to a gene: 7. The CDR3 consists of 13 residues. CDR1 DFQATT and CDR2 SNEGSKA come from the germline V gene (reference sequence). The CDR3 protein is CSAFDRGGTEAFF. The CDR3 DNA is TGCAGTGCTTTTGACAGGGGTGGTACTGAAGCTTTCTTT.

This clonotype was recorded a few times. The chain links TRBV4-2 to TRBJ2-5; 7 bases are a match to TRBD2. This CDR3 comprises 15 residues. V was clipped by 1 base and J by 5 bases; unmatched bases: 7. Per germline, CDR1 LGHNA and CDR2 YNFKEQ. The CDR3 loop is CASSQVSGPGETQYF. The CDR3 nucleotides read TGTGCCAGCAGCCAAGTTAGCGGGCCGGGGGAGACCCAGTACTTC.

V and J are TRBV12-5 and TRBJ2-2, with D uncertain. V was shortened by 5 bases and J by 6 bases, with 7 bases between the two germline ends. The length of the CDR3 is 12 residues. Per germline, CDR1 LGHNT and CDR2 FRNRAP. This CDR3 reads CASGTDAGELFF. Here the CDR3 DNA reads TGTGCTAGTGGTACCGATGCCGGGGAGCTGTTTTTT.

This clonotype was observed a handful of times. This sequence joins TRBV28 and TRBJ2-3; the D is unclear. With 6 bases removed from V and 4 bases from J, the gap between germline ends came to 17 bases. Germline CDR1 and CDR2: MDHEN and SYDVKM. The CDR3 covers 15 residues. CDR3 sequence reads: CASSSPSGFADTQYF. DNA of the CDR3: TGTGCCAGCAGCTCCCCCAGTGGCTTCGCAGATACGCAGTATTTT.

CDR3 amino acids: CASEPRDYYTDTQYF. CDR3 bases: TGTGCCAGCGAACCCCGGGACTACTACACAGATACGCAGTATTTT. V and J are TRBV28 and TRBJ2-3; 7 bases fit TRBD2. Germline lookup yields CDR1 MDHEN and CDR2 SYDVKM. The CDR3 covers 15 residues. Trimming cost V 8 bases and J 2 bases; bases outside gene matches: 10.

This clonotype was counted a few times. The chain recombines TRBV27 with TRBJ2-7; no clear D. Trimming removed 6 bases at V and 7 bases at J, with 16 bases between. This CDR3 is 13 amino acids long. CDR1 MNHEY and CDR2 SMNVEV come from the germline V gene (reference sequence). The DNA for the CDR3 is TGTGCCAGCAGCGCGACCTGGGCCTCTGAGCAGTACTTC. It yields the protein CASSATWASEQYF.

The chain uses TRBV6-5 and TRBJ2-7; 8 bases fit TRBD1. The length of the CDR3 is 14 residues. Germline V gives CDR1 MNHEY, CDR2 SVGAGI. The ends lost 6 bases at V and 2 bases at J; junction bases unmatched: 6. The CDR3, as DNA: TGTGCCAGCAGCAGACAGGGGTTAACCTACGAGCAGTACTTC. Protein: CASSRQGLTYEQYF.

The J gene is TRBJ2-4, the V gene TRBV7-2; the D call may be TRBD1 or TRBD2 (5 bases each). V lost 2 bases and J lost 15, with 23 bases in between. The CDR3 contains 15 residues. Germline loops: CDR1 SGHTA, CDR2 FQGNSA. CDR3 nucleotides: TGTGCCAGCAGCTTAACCGGGACCGGGGCAAGCAGTAGGTACTTC. Translation gives CASSLTGTGASSRYF.

This clonotype appeared a few times. The V gene is TRBV12-3 or TRBV12-4, the J gene TRBJ2-1, with D unclear. The CDR3 covers 13 residues. Trimming pared 1 base from V and 8 bases from J, leaving 9 bases between. The DNA of the CDR3 is TGTGCCAGCAGTTTAGGAGAATCCCATGAGCAGTTCTTC. Amino acid sequence: CASSLGESHEQFF.

CDR3 nucleotides: TGTGCCAGCAGCTTGGGGACAGGGATCCCTAGCACAGATACGCAGTATTTT. Protein sequence: CASSLGTGIPSTDTQYF. The chain recombines TRBV11-2 with TRBJ2-3; 9 bases are shared with TRBD1. Germline V CDR1 and CDR2: SGHAT, FQNNGV. Trimming took 3 bases from V and 0 from J; bases not matched to a gene: 7. The CDR3 totals 17 residues.

By its share, this clonotype is large. This chain connects TRBV7-9 to TRBJ1-1; D is undetermined. The germline V and J ends were trimmed by 0 bases and 5 bases, with 10 bases remaining between them. CDR1 and CDR2 from the germline V gene are SEHNR and FQNEAQ (reference sequence). The CDR3 covers 14 residues. CDR3 protein: CASSLAGGWTEAFF. The CDR3 nucleotides are TGTGCCAGCAGCTTAGCCGGTGGATGGACTGAAGCTTTCTTT.

This clonotype was seen more than once but under ten times. This chain connects TRBV7-2 to TRBJ2-1, with TRBD2 matching over 8 bases. The CDR3 sequence is 16 residues long. After removal of 1 base from V and 4 bases from J, the junction contained 6 bases not matched to a gene. The germline V gene has CDR1 SGHTA and CDR2 FQGNSA. DNA of the CDR3: TGTGCCAGCAGCTTAGATCGGGGGGGATTTTACAATGAGCAGTTCTTC. Its protein is CASSLDRGGFYNEQFF.

This chain links TRBV4-3 with TRBJ1-4; the D is unclear. The germline V gene encodes CDR1 LGHNA and CDR2 YSLEER. V lost 0 bases to trimming and J lost 0 bases, with 5 bases between them. The length of the CDR3 is 15 residues. This CDR3 is CASSQDYPTNEKLFF. CDR3 in DNA: TGCGCCAGCAGCCAAGATTACCCAACTAATGAAAAACTGTTTTTT.